This T cell receptor beta chain originates from a study of human T cells and chemical hapten exposure. In the study overall: Sensitization was performed using 2% DPC on an approximately 2 cm by approximately 2 cm upper inner arm skin site.

TCRdb called the RACE reads again in MiXCR, with one record for every CDR3 protein. The profile covers 370,000 or so distinct CDR3 sequences, with more than 4.5% appearing a single time and approximately 2.5% taken by the ten largest. This clonotype was picked up many times. Trimming pared 3 bases from V and 8 bases from J, leaving 9 bases between. This CDR3 spans 12 amino acids. Looked up from germline, CDR1 is SGHRS and CDR2 is YFSETQ. As to time point: patch test 1, 2 weeks after DPC sensitization. Treatment here: therapeutic diphenylcyclopropenone sensitization with weekly scalp DPC. This clonotype was sampled from a woman between 45 and 65 years old with alopecia areata. Some clones in this sample may be carry-over from other donors' samples. This sequence joins TRBV5-1 and TRBJ2-1; perhaps TRBD2 as D (6 bases). The input for sequencing was whole blood, taken in connection with sensitization to the hapten diphenylcyclopropenone (DPC). CDR3 bases: TGCGCCAGCAGCTGGCGCGGGGATGAGCAGTTCTTC. Its protein product is CASSWRGDEQFF.